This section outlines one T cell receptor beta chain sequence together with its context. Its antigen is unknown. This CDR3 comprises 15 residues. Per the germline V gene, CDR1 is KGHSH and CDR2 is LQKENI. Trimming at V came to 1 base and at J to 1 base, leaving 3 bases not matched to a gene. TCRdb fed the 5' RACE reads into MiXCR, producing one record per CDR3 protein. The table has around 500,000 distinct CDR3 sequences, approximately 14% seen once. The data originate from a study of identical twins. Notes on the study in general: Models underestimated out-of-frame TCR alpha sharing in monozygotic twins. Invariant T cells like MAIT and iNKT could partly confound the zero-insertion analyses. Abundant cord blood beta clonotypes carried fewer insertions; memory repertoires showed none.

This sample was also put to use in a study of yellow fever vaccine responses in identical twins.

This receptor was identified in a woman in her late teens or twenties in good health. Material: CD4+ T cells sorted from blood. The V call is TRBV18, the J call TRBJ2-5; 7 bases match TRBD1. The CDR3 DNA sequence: TGTGCCAGCTCACCACGAGGGACAGTCCAAGAGACCCAGTACTTC. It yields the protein CASSPRGTVQETQYF.